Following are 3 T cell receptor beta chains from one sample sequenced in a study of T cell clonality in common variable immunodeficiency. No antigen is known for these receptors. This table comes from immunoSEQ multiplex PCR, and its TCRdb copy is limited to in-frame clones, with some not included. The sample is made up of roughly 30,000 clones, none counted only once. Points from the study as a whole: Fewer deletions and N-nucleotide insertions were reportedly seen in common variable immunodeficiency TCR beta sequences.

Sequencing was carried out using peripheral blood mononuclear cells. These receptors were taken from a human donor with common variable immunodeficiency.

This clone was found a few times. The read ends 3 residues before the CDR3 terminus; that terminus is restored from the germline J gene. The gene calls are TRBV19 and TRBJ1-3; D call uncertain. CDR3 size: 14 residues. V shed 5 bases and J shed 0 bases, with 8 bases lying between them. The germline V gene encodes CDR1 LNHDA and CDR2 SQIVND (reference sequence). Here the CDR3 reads CASSVANSGNTIYF. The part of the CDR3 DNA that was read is TGTGCCAGTAGTGTCGCTAACTCTGGAAACACC.

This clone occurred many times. The CDR3 loop reads CASSPTGSNEKLFF. CDR3 DNA (partial): TGCGCCAGCAGCCCGACAGGATCTAATGAAAAA. The V gene is TRBV5-1, the J gene TRBJ1-4; possible D gene TRBD1, 6 bases. The CDR3 extends 3 residues past the end of the read, so its final part is completed from the germline J gene. V dropped 4 bases and J dropped 3 bases, with 10 bases sitting between them. This CDR3 contains 14 residues. CDR1 and CDR2 (germline): SGHRS, YFSETQ.

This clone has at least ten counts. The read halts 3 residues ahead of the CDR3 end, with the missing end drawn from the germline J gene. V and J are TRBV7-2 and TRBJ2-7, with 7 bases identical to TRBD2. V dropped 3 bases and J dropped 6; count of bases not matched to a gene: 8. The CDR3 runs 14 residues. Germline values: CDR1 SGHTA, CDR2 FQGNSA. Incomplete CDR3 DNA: TGTGCCAGCAGCTTTAACGGGGGGAGGGGCGAG. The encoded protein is CASSFNGGRGE. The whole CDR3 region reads CASSFNGGRGEQYF.